The clone carrying this T cell receptor (beta chain) has ten or more counts. The record originates from a study of molecular identifiers for immune sequencing clone quantification. The use of previously described methods and listed TCR primers produced the bulk TCR libraries. TCRdb independently ran MiXCR on the PCR reads; one entry per CDR3 protein. Counted here are about 320,000 distinct CDR3 sequences, over 20% occurring once; the ten biggest clones make up 0.65% to 0.75%. In germline, CDR1 is SEHNR, CDR2 FQNEAQ (reference sequence). With 7 bases removed from V and 2 bases from J, the gap between germline ends came to 17 bases. CDR3 length: 15 amino acids.

The sequenced sample consisted of naive CD8+ T cells from blood, with Jurkat cell RNA spiked in. Sample subset: FACS-sorted CD8+CD4-CCR7+CD45RA+ naive T cells. This sequence originates from a human donor in good health. Some libraries in this study had Jurkat cell RNA spiked in. The chain carries TRBV7-9 and TRBJ1-1, with D possibly matching TRBD1 (6 bases). The CDR3 is CASTHSTGINTEAFF. DNA for the CDR3: TGTGCCAGCACCCACTCGACAGGAATCAACACTGAAGCTTTCTTT.